The 6 T cell receptor beta chains below were found in one sample sequenced in a study of CD8 T cells in ankylosing spondylitis. TCRdb analysed the 5' RACE reads with MiXCR anew, one entry per CDR3 protein. The sample lists around 300,000 distinct CDR3 sequences, 11% occurring once. Sequenced input: blood, either unsorted or a sorted T cell fraction (not recorded which). The receptors stem from a female donor with ankylosing spondylitis or in good health (not recorded which).

This clonotype has only a few counts. The CDR3 DNA reads as TGTGCCAGCAGCTTGAACAGGGGGGAAGGGAGCAATCAGCCCCAGCATTTT. Its protein product is CASSLNRGEGSNQPQHF. The V and J genes are TRBV7-9 and TRBJ1-5, with 8 bases fitting TRBD1. V lost 3 bases to trimming and J lost 1 base; unmatched junction nucleotides: 8. Germline-derived CDR1 and CDR2 are SEHNR and FQNEAQ (reference sequence). This CDR3 region has 17 residues. The full variable domain, in which reference TRBV7-9 and TRBJ1-5 provide the parts outside the CDR3, is DTGVSQNPRHKITKRGQNVTFRCDPISEHNRLYWYRQTLGQGPEFLTYFQNEAQLEKSRLLSDRFSAERPKGSFSTLEIQRTEQGDSAMYLCASSLNRGEGSNQPQHFGDGTRLSIL.

This clonotype was observed a handful of times. This chain uses TRBV5-1 with TRBJ2-7; possible D gene TRBD2, 6 bases. V was cut by 4 bases and J by 1 base, with 12 bases left in between. The CDR3 contains 14 residues. The germline CDR1 and CDR2 sequences are SGHRS and YFSETQ. CDR3 sequence: CASSVVAGSYEQYF. The CDR3 DNA follows: TGCGCCAGCAGCGTTGTGGCGGGATCCTACGAGCAGTACTTC.

The J gene is TRBJ2-7, the V gene TRBV10-1; 8 nucleotides agree with TRBD1. Per the germline V gene, CDR1 is WNHNN and CDR2 is SYGVQD (reference sequence). With 2 bases clipped from V and 7 bases from J, the junction kept 7 bases outside the gene matches. The CDR3 contains 14 residues. CDR3 residues: CASSEPDRTGEQYF. CDR3 coding DNA: TGCGCCAGCAGTGAGCCCGACAGGACAGGGGAGCAGTACTTC.

This clonotype was recorded many times. The DNA for the CDR3 is TGCAGTGCTAGAGGAGGGGCAAACTATGGCTACACCTTC. Its translation: CSARGGANYGYTF. The V gene is TRBV20-1, the J gene TRBJ1-2; D may be TRBD1 (5 bases). CDR3 length: 13 residues. CDR1 and CDR2 (germline): DFQATT, SNEGSKA (reference sequence). Trimming cost V 1 base and J 2 bases, with 8 bases left between them.

Worth noting for this clonotype: A much larger clone is a single base away; this may be a read error. This chain links TRBV20-1 with TRBJ2-1, with TRBD2 as a possible D gene (6 bases). The CDR3 has 13 residues. Germline V gene lookup returns CDR1 DFQATT and CDR2 SNEGSKA (reference sequence). The CDR3 DNA is TGCAGTGCTGTCGGGAGTCTCTACATTGAGCAGTTCTTC. This encodes CSAVGSLYIEQFF.

Only a few counts were recorded for this clonotype. This chain joins TRBV20-1 and TRBJ2-1, with TRBD1 identical over 8 bases. The CDR3 has 15 amino acids. CDR1 and CDR2 from the germline V gene are DFQATT and SNEGSKA (reference sequence). The V gene end was trimmed by 5 bases and the J gene end by 2 bases; junction bases not matched to a gene: 8. The CDR3, as DNA: TGCAGTGCTGAGGACAGGGATCAGACCTACAATGAGCAGTTCTTC. This sequence encodes CSAEDRDQTYNEQFF.